What follows are 8 T cell receptor beta chains derived from one specimen sequenced in a study of a mutant IDH1 vaccine in newly diagnosed glioma (dated by TCRdb to the early 2020s). The library was built by means of the immunoSEQ multiplex PCR assay. TCRdb retrieved this table from immuneACCESS and kept in-frame rearrangements only. Not all clones are present; in checked studies, unresolved V genes account for under half, and no reason is known for the remainder. A total of about 32,000 clones appear in this sample, roughly 80% of them only once. Of the sample, roughly a fifth is held by the ten largest clones. Reading the label with the study, this specimen's time point is: baseline, week 1 (first vaccination visit). The sample's treatment or condition label is to be understood as: pre-vaccination baseline after standard-of-care therapy. This material consisted of PBMCs, taken from a glioma patient treated with radiotherapy, temozolomide or both. The receptors were gathered from a man aged 30-40 years with glioma.

CDR3 sequence reads: CASKLGVQPQHF. The DNA of the CDR3 is TGTGCCAGCAAGTTGGGGGTTCAGCCCCAGCATTTT. The chain has TRBV2 and TRBJ1-5, with a weak D call TRBD1 (5 bases). Between the trimmed V and J ends, which lost 7 bases and 6 bases, there was a span of 10 bases. CDR1 is SNHLY, CDR2 FYNNEI, per germline. The CDR3 runs 12 residues. Drawing the rest from reference TRBV2 and TRBJ1-5, the complete variable domain is EPEVTQTPSHQVTQMGQEVILRCVPISNHLYFYWYRQILGQKVEFLVSFYNNEISEKSEIFDDQFSVERPDGSNFTLKIRSTKLEDSAMYFCASKLGVQPQHFGDGTRLSIL.

This clone was counted between two and nine times. The chain has TRBV13 and TRBJ1-4; D not resolved. Germline lookup yields CDR1 PRHDT and CDR2 FYEKMQ (reference sequence). The germline V and J ends were trimmed by 0 bases and 8 bases, with 7 bases remaining between them. The CDR3 totals 13 residues. CDR3 in amino acids: CASSLGYGEKLFF. The CDR3 DNA follows: TGTGCCAGCAGCTTAGGGTATGGAGAAAAACTGTTTTTT.

The V gene is TRBV7-6, the J gene TRBJ1-6; 8 positions agree with TRBD1. After removal of 5 bases from V and 7 bases from J, the junction contained 7 bases not matched to a gene. CDR3 size: 15 residues. Germline-derived CDR1 and CDR2 are SGHVS and FNYEAQ. The CDR3 spells CASSQRQGLNSPLHF. CDR3 in DNA: TGTGCCAGCAGCCAACGACAGGGGCTGAATTCACCCCTCCACTTT.

The chain recombines TRBV28 with TRBJ1-3; 7 positions agree with TRBD1. J was trimmed by 1 base and V by 6 bases; bases with no gene match: 6. The length of the CDR3 is 15 residues. CDR1 MDHEN and CDR2 SYDVKM come from the germline V gene. Here the CDR3 DNA reads TGTGCCAGCAGCTTACCCAGGGGGTCTGGAAACACCATATATTTT. Protein sequence: CASSLPRGSGNTIYF. Using reference TRBV28 and TRBJ1-3 for the parts outside the CDR3, the full variable domain is DVKVTQSSRYLVKRTGEKVFLECVQDMDHENMFWYRQDPGLGLRLIYFSYDVKMKEKGDIPEGYSVSREKKERFSLILESASTNQTSMYLCASSLPRGSGNTIYFGEGSWLTVV.

This rearrangement joins TRBV7-8 to TRBJ1-5; TRBD1 matches 9 bases. The CDR3 has 18 amino acids. The V segment lost 3 bases and the J segment 0 bases; nucleotides outside the gene matches: 9. From germline, CDR1 is SGHVS and CDR2 FQNEAQ. CDR3 in DNA: TGTGCCAGCAGCTTGGGACAGGGTCAACTACATAGCAATCAGCCCCAGCATTTT. This codes for CASSLGQGQLHSNQPQHF.

The rearrangement links TRBV6-5 to TRBJ2-5; D is perhaps TRBD1 (5 bases). This CDR3 comprises 13 residues. Germline V gives CDR1 MNHEY, CDR2 SVGAGI. V was shortened by 2 bases and J by 4 bases, with 8 bases between the two germline ends. CDR3 in DNA: TGTGCCAGCAGTTACGGACATGGAGAGACCCAGTACTTC. Its protein is CASSYGHGETQYF.

This clone was counted once. The chain couples TRBV5-4 to TRBJ1-2; no clear D gene. CDR3 length: 13 amino acids. The germline V gene encodes CDR1 SGHNT and CDR2 YYREEE (reference sequence). With 7 bases removed from V and 8 bases from J, the gap between germline ends came to 18 bases. The CDR3 DNA reads as TGTGCCAGCGCCCTAGATCAGTCGGCCGGCTACACCTTC. This sequence encodes CASALDQSAGYTF. The full variable domain, in which reference TRBV5-4 and TRBJ1-2 provide the parts outside the CDR3, is ETGVTQSPTHLIKTRGQQVTLRCSSQSGHNTVSWYQQALGQGPQFIFQYYREEENGRGNFPPRFSGLQFPNYSSELNVNALELDDSALYLCASALDQSAGYTFGSGTRLTVV.

This clone was found once. This chain links TRBV5-1 with TRBJ2-7, with TRBD1 as a possible D gene (6 bases). The CDR3 extends over 15 amino acids. The V and J ends lost 2 bases and 5 bases respectively, with 17 bases between them. Germline loops: CDR1 SGHRS, CDR2 YFSETQ. The CDR3 protein is CASSLYSTGTNEQYF. The CDR3 bases are TGCGCCAGCAGCTTATATTCGACAGGTACCAACGAGCAGTACTTC.